This entry features one T cell receptor (beta chain) sequence. V was pared by 3 bases and J by 7 bases, with 7 bases between. The length of the CDR3 is 13 residues. Germline-derived CDR1 and CDR2 are SGHTA and FQGNSA. These data come from a study of blood T cell repertoires in COVID-19. About the study: The study drew acute and convalescent COVID-19 samples from the United States, Italy and Spain. The analysed material was cDNA or gDNA that came from T cells, B-cell-depleted T cells, or PBMCs.

Authors' processing steps: Reference gene primers were amplified, and this amplification served to estimate nucleated cell counts. Assay: immunoSEQ multiplex PCR; the TCRdb copy retains only in-frame clones and omits some. V and J calls and clone size come straight from that table; D and trimming were deduced from the DNA. Found here are approximately 240,000 clones, about 85% of them singletons; the top ten hold over 2.5%. The sequenced sample was peripheral blood. The rearrangement uses TRBV7-2 and TRBJ1-6; no reliable D call. The source is a man aged 45-65 years who had recovered from COVID-19. CDR3 coding DNA: TGTGCCAGCAGCTTGGGCCTAAATTCACCCCTCCACTTT. This gives the protein CASSLGLNSPLHF. The variable domain in full, completed from reference TRBV7-2 and TRBJ1-6, reads GAGVSQSPSNKVTEKGKDVELRCDPISGHTALYWYRQSLGQGLEFLIYFQGNSAPDKSGLPSDRFSAERTGGSVSTLTIQRTQQEDSAVYLCASSLGLNSPLHFGNGTRLTVT.